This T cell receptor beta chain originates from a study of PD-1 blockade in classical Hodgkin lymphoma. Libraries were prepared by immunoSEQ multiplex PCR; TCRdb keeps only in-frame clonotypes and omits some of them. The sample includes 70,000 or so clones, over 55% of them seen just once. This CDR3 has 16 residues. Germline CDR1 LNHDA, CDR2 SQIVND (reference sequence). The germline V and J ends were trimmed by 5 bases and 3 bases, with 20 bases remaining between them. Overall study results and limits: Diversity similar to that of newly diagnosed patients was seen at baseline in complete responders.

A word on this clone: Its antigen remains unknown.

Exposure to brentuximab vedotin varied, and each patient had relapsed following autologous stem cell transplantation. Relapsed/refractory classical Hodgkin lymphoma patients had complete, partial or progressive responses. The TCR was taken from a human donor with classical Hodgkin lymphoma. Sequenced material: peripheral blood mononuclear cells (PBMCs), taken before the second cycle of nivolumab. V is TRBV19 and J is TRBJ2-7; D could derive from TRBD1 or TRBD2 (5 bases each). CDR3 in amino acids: CASSFSGTSSFYEQYF. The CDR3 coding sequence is TGTGCCAGTAGTTTTTCCGGGACGAGCTCCTTCTACGAGCAGTACTTC.